The subject of this entry is one T cell receptor (beta chain). In the original processing: Scientists estimated how many nucleated cells there were by amplifying reference gene primers. Generated by immunoSEQ multiplex PCR, the TCRdb table keeps only in-frame clones and is missing some. The DNA gave D and trimming, while V, J and clone size come from that table. The sample has roughly 91,000 clones, around 80% seen once. This entry comes from a study of blood T cell repertoires in COVID-19. Looking at the study overall: COVID-19 samples, acute and convalescent, were from the United States, Italy and Spain. Sample material is recorded as cDNA or gDNA derived from T cells, B-cell-depleted T cells, or PBMCs.

This CDR3 is built from 16 residues. Per germline, CDR1 SGDLS and CDR2 YYNGEE. V shed 0 bases, J shed 1 base, and the junction held 4 bases outside the gene matches. The specimen sequenced was peripheral blood. The clonotype originates from a man between 65 and 85 years old with acute or convalescent COVID-19. The V and J genes are TRBV9 and TRBJ1-1, with 9 bases identical to TRBD1. The CDR3 DNA reads TGTGCCAGCAGCGTAGACACAGGGGGCGCGAACACTGAAGCTTTCTTT. This translates into CASSVDTGGANTEAFF. The full variable domain, its missing parts supplied by reference TRBV9 and TRBJ1-1, is DSGVTQTPKHLITATGQRVTLRCSPRSGDLSVYWYQQSLDQGLQFLIQYYNGEERAKGNILERFSAQQFPDLHSELNLSSLELGDSALYFCASSVDTGGANTEAFFGQGTRLTVV.